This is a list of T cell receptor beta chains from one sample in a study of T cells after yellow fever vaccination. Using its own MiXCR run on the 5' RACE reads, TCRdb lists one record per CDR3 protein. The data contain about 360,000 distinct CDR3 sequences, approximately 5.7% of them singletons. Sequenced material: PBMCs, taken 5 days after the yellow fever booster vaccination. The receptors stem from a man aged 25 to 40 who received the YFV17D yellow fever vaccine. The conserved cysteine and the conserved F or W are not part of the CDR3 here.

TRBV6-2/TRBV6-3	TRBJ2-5	ASSPLAGEGETQY
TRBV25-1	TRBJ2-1	ASSQRGFEQF
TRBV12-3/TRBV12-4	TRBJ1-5	ASSVTTDQPQH
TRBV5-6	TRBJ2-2	ASSLGLAGSGELF
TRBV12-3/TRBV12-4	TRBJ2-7	ASKSNLGVEQY
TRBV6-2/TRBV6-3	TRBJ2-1	ASSLRLAGAKNEQF
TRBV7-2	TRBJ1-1	ASSVYRGSVTEAF
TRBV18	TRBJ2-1	ASSPKRAGTSSYNEQF
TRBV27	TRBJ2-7	ASSSLAGGLSYEQY
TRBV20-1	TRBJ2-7	SARPPAGGLMEQY
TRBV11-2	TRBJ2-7	ASSPAWTTIYEQY
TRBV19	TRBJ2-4	ASSSPGTLAKNIQY
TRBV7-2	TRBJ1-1	ASSLGQINTEAF
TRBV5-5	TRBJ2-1	ASSLGGTWGNEQF
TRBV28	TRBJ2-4	ASRDGAKNIQY
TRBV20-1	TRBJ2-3	SARQGSATDTQY
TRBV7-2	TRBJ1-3	ASSSRGNSGNTIY
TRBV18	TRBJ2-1	ASLGLAASNEQF
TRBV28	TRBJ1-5	ASGPFNQPQH
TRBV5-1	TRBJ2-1	ASSLGDRGNEQF
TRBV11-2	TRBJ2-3	ASRRMRGGLSSTDTQY
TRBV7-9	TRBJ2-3	ASSPREGNTDTQY
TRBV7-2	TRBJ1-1	ASSLSRESTEAF
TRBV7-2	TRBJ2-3	ASSPPGASGGDGTQY
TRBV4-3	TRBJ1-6	ASSQDRQRESSYNSPLH
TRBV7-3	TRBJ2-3	ASRKTDTDTQY
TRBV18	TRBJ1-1	ASSPLRGLTEAF
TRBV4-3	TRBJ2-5	ASSQDLVGRETQY
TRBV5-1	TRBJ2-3	ASSLLASVTDTQY
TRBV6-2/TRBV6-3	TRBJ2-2	ASSYRGGTGELF
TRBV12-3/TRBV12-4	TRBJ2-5	ASSYGATQY
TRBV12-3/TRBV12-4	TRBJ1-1	ASSWGGPEAF
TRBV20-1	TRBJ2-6	SAGQGTSGANVLT
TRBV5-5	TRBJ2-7	ASSLAGTGLSYEQY
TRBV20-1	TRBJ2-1	SARDAVSSYNEQF
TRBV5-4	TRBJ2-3	ASSADLAGGPTMDTQY
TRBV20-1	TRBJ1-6	SAPGTVNSPLH
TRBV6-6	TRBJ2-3	ASSYSRDTQY
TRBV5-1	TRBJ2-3	ASSGRDSLTDTQY
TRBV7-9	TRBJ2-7	ASSLGGGRNEQY
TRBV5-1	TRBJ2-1	ASSKLVAEDEQF
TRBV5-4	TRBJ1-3	ASSSAGRGNTIY
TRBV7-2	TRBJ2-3	ASSLAAQGIDTQY
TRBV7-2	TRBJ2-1	ASSLLGSGGDEQF
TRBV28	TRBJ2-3	ASSLIDREGTQY
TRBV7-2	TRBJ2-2	ASSLKERGRFTGELF
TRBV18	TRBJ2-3	ASSPRVTASGSMNTQY
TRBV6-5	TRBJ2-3	ASRFGGGIDTQY
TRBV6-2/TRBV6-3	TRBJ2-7	ASARDLSYEQY
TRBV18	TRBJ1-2	ASSPGADYGYT
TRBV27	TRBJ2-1	ASSVTGGLGNEQF
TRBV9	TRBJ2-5	ASSPSGAGGPGETQY
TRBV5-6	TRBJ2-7	ASSLPRDTLYEQY
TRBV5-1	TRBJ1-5	ASSLEAGSSQPQH
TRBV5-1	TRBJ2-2	ASSSILAERGGELF